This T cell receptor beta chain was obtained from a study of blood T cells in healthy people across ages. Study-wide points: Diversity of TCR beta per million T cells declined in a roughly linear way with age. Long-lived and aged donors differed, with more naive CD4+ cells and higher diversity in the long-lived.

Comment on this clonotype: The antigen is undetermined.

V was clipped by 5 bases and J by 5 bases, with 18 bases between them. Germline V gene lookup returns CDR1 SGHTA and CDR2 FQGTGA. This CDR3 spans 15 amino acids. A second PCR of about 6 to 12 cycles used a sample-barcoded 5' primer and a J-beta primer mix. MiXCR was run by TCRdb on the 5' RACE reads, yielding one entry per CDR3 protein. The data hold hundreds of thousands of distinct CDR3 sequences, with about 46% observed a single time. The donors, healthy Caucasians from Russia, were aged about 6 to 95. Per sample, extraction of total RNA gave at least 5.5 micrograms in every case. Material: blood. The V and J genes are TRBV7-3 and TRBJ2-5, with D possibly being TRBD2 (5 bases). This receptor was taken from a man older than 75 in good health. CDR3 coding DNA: TGTGCCAGCAGCCCCAACGGACTCCCCACGGAGACCCAGTACTTC. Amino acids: CASSPNGLPTETQYF.